What follows are 29 T cell receptor beta chains derived from one specimen sequenced in a study of response to subunit inactivated influenza vaccine. In TCRdb, the RT-PCR reads were re-called with MiXCR into one record per CDR3 protein. The sample consists of approximately 520,000 distinct CDR3 sequences, about 25% of them appearing once. Specimen: CD4+ T cells sorted from PBMCs, collected 5 days after vaccination. Receptors were obtained from a man over 45 who received an inactivated influenza vaccine.

This clonotype was counted ten times or more. The rearrangement uses TRBV15 and TRBJ2-7; D call uncertain. V gave up 3 bases and J gave up 1 base, with 7 bases separating them. The V gene's germline CDR1 is LNHNV and CDR2 YYDKDF (reference sequence). The CDR3 extends over 13 amino acids. The CDR3 spells CATSRDVSYEQYF. CDR3 coding DNA: TGTGCCACCAGCAGGGACGTTTCCTACGAGCAGTACTTC.

This clonotype was detected only a few times. V gene TRBV3-1 combines with J gene TRBJ2-5; D is ambiguous. The CDR3 is 13 residues long. CDR1 is LGHDT and CDR2 is YNNKEL in the germline V gene (reference sequence). Trimming stripped 1 base from V and 5 bases from J, with 8 bases between. CDR3 region: CASSQAGAETQYF. Written as DNA, the CDR3 is TGTGCCAGCAGCCAAGCTGGTGCCGAGACCCAGTACTTC.

The chain uses TRBV15 and TRBJ1-4; tentative D call: TRBD1 (6 bases). The CDR3 totals 15 residues. The germline V and J ends were trimmed by 4 bases and 4 bases, with 13 bases remaining between them. Germline CDR1 LNHNV, CDR2 YYDKDF (reference sequence). The CDR3 nucleotides read TGTGCCACCAGCACACAGACAGGATATAATGAAAAACTGTTTTTT. Its translation is CATSTQTGYNEKLFF.

This rearrangement joins TRBV2 to TRBJ2-1, with 9 bases identical to TRBD1. Trimming removed 7 bases from V and 6 bases from J; junction bases left unmatched: 10. Per the germline V gene, CDR1 is SNHLY and CDR2 is FYNNEI. The CDR3 loop spans 15 amino acids. For the CDR3, the DNA is TGTGCCAGCACCATAACAGGACAGGGGTCCAATGAGCAGTTCTTC. Translating it yields CASTITGQGSNEQFF.

This chain links TRBV10-3 with TRBJ1-1; D is undetermined. Looked up from germline, CDR1 is ENHRY and CDR2 is SYGVKD. This CDR3 has 13 residues. Trimming pared 2 bases from V and 6 bases from J, leaving 10 bases between. CDR3 bases: TGTGCCATCAGTGAGCTGGTATACGCTGAAGCTTTCTTT. Its translation: CAISELVYAEAFF.

In this sample, this clonotype turned up a few times. This sequence joins TRBV4-1 and TRBJ2-3; D gene uncertain. Germline loops: CDR1 MGHRA, CDR2 YSYEKL. V gave up 0 bases and J gave up 1 base, with 8 bases separating them. The CDR3 loop spans 15 amino acids. CDR3 amino acids: CASSQEYARTDTQYF. CDR3 bases: TGCGCCAGCAGCCAAGAATACGCACGCACAGATACGCAGTATTTT.

A few counts support this clonotype. This chain uses TRBV4-2 with TRBJ1-2; tentative D call: TRBD1 (5 bases). This CDR3 region has 15 residues. Germline V CDR1 and CDR2: LGHNA, YNFKEQ. Trimming pared 0 bases from V and 0 bases from J, leaving 8 bases between. The chain's CDR3 is CASSQDSGANYGYTF. The DNA of the CDR3 is TGTGCCAGCAGCCAAGATTCGGGGGCTAACTATGGCTACACCTTC.

The chain recombines TRBV12-3 or TRBV12-4 with TRBJ2-7; D call uncertain. The CDR3 runs to 15 residues. V was trimmed by 3 bases and J by 3 bases, leaving 15 bases between them. CDR3 residues: CASSFPAHTFYEQYF. The CDR3, as DNA: TGTGCCAGCAGTTTCCCGGCACACACCTTCTACGAGCAGTACTTC.

This clonotype was seen at least ten times. The chain is built from TRBV12-3 or TRBV12-4 and TRBJ1-6; TRBD1 matches 7 bases. This CDR3 spans 15 amino acids. Germline trimming cut 0 bases from V and 7 bases from J; bases unmatched to any gene: 3. The CDR3 DNA reads as TGTGCCAGCAGTTTAGCGGGGACAGCCAATTCACCCCTCCACTTT. Translated: CASSLAGTANSPLHF.

The V and J genes are TRBV20-1 and TRBJ2-3, with no clear D. Germline lookup yields CDR1 DFQATT and CDR2 SNEGSKA (reference sequence). The CDR3 is 15 amino acids. Deletions cut 4 bases from V and 1 base from J, with 15 bases between. CDR3 bases: TGCAGTGCTAAAGATCCCCCTAGGGGCACAGATACGCAGTATTTT. Protein: CSAKDPPRGTDTQYF.

This clonotype was counted a few times. The CDR3 spells CASTERGQETQYF. The CDR3 DNA sequence: TGTGCCAGCACCGAACGGGGGCAAGAGACCCAGTACTTC. The V and J genes are TRBV7-2 and TRBJ2-5, with D perhaps TRBD2 (6 bases). The CDR3 is made up of 13 amino acids. Trimming left V 7 bases short and J 2 bases short, with 11 bases between. Germline lookup yields CDR1 SGHTA and CDR2 FQGNSA.

Ten or more counts support this clonotype. DNA for the CDR3: TGTGCCAGCGGGGAGGGCAGGGTCTCCTACGAGCAGTACTTC. Encoded protein: CASGEGRVSYEQYF. The V call is TRBV6-1, the J call TRBJ2-7; 7 nucleotides line up with TRBD2. CDR1 and CDR2 (germline): MNHNS, SASEGT. CDR3 length: 14 amino acids. Trimming took 8 bases from V and 0 from J; bases not matched to a gene: 7.

This clonotype was counted only a few times. The rearrangement joins TRBV30 to TRBJ2-6; 8 bases agree with TRBD1. The germline V gene has CDR1 GTSNPN and CDR2 SVGIG (reference sequence). V gave up 7 bases and J gave up 2 bases; unmatched junction bases: 4. The CDR3 runs 14 residues. The DNA for the CDR3 is TGTGCCTTATGGGACAGGCCTGGGGCCAACGTCCTGACTTTC. Translating it yields CALWDRPGANVLTF.

This clonotype came up a few times. The chain joins TRBV7-2 to TRBJ2-1, with TRBD1 matching 9 bases. J lost 0 bases, V lost 6 bases, and 3 bases had no gene match. Germline V CDR1 and CDR2: SGHTA, FQGNSA. The CDR3 totals 15 residues. CDR3 sequence reads: CASRDRGNSYNEQFF. CDR3 bases: TGTGCCAGCAGGGACAGGGGAAACTCCTACAATGAGCAGTTCTTC.

J is TRBJ2-3 and V is TRBV29-1; 10 bases agree with TRBD2. V shed 5 bases and J 1 base; nucleotides not matched to a gene: 12. The V gene's germline CDR1 is SQVTM and CDR2 ANQGSEA. This CDR3 region has 17 residues. CDR3 in amino acids: CSVRHSRLAGGTDTQYF. The CDR3 DNA sequence: TGCAGCGTTCGACATTCTCGCCTAGCGGGAGGCACAGATACGCAGTATTTT.

This clonotype was observed a handful of times. The CDR3 DNA follows: TGTGCCAGCAGTCGCGAGATTGGCGAGCAGTACTTC. Translation: CASSREIGEQYF. The chain links TRBV7-2 to TRBJ2-7, with D uncertain. Germline V gene data show CDR1 as SGHTA and CDR2 as FQGNSA. V was shortened by 6 bases and J by 6 bases, with 12 bases between the two germline ends. The CDR3 sequence is 12 residues long.

V gene TRBV20-1 combines with J gene TRBJ1-1; tentatively, D is TRBD1 (5 bases). This CDR3 spans 11 amino acids. In germline, CDR1 is DFQATT, CDR2 SNEGSKA (reference sequence). The CDR3 coding sequence is TGCAGGGACACTTCGGGCACTGAAGCTTTCTTT. It translates to CRDTSGTEAFF.

The chain joins TRBV9 to TRBJ2-6; maybe TRBD1 (5 bases). The CDR3 contains 13 residues. V was cut by 6 bases and J by 2 bases, with 6 bases left in between. Germline assignment: CDR1 SGDLS and CDR2 YYNGEE. In DNA form, the CDR3 reads TGTGCCAGCAAACAGGCTGGGGCCAACGTCCTGACTTTC. Translated: CASKQAGANVLTF.

This clonotype was counted many times. The rearrangement uses TRBV5-1 and TRBJ2-1; 11 bases map to TRBD2. CDR1 SGHRS and CDR2 YFSETQ come from the germline V gene. CDR3 length: 16 residues. V was clipped by 5 bases and J by 4 bases; unmatched bases: 8. The CDR3 coding sequence is TGCGCCAGCAGAGTGTACGGGACTAGCGGTTACAATGAGCAGTTCTTC. This codes for CASRVYGTSGYNEQFF. Together with reference TRBV5-1 and TRBJ2-1, the CDR3 gives the full variable domain: KAGVTQTPRYLIKTRGQQVTLSCSPISGHRSVSWYQQTPGQGLQFLFEYFSETQRNKGNFPGRFSGRQFSNSRSEMNVSTLELGDSALYLCASRVYGTSGYNEQFFGPGTRLTVL.

The chain links TRBV11-2 to TRBJ1-6; 7 bases map to TRBD1. V shed 0 bases, J shed 8 bases, and the junction held 4 bases outside the gene matches. The CDR3 loop spans 15 amino acids. Looked up from germline, CDR1 is SGHAT and CDR2 is FQNNGV. The DNA of the CDR3 is TGTGCCAGCAGCTTAGACACAGGGGCTTATTCACCCCTCCACTTT. This sequence encodes CASSLDTGAYSPLHF.

This clonotype was observed at least ten times. The J gene is TRBJ2-3, the V gene TRBV12-3 or TRBV12-4; D uncertain. The germline V and J ends were trimmed by 5 bases and 6 bases, with 6 bases remaining between them. The CDR3 totals 11 residues. Here the CDR3 DNA reads TGTGCCAGCAGTCCCAAGGATACGCAGTATTTT. Its protein is CASSPKDTQYF.

This clonotype was detected only a few times. This chain links TRBV7-2 with TRBJ2-7, with D hard to call. V shed 0 bases and J shed 0 bases, with 9 bases lying between them. The germline CDR1 and CDR2 sequences are SGHTA and FQGNSA. This CDR3 is built from 15 residues. The CDR3 here is CASSLAYTDSYEQYF. In DNA form, the CDR3 reads TGTGCCAGCAGCTTAGCTTATACAGACTCCTACGAGCAGTACTTC.

A few counts support this clonotype. J is TRBJ2-1 and V is TRBV19, with D perhaps TRBD2 (5 bases). From germline, CDR1 is LNHDA and CDR2 SQIVND (reference sequence). The V end was cut by 3 bases, the J end by 10 bases, with 10 bases between. This CDR3 has 12 amino acids. CDR3 nucleotides: TGTGCCAGTAGTATCCCGGGAAACGAGCAGTTCTTC. It translates to CASSIPGNEQFF. The whole variable domain, filled in from reference TRBV19 and TRBJ2-1, reads DGGITQSPKYLFRKEGQNVTLSCEQNLNHDAMYWYRQDPGQGLRLIYYSQIVNDFQKGDIAEGYSVSREKKESFPLTVTSAQKNPTAFYLCASSIPGNEQFFGPGTRLTVL.

The V call is TRBV28, the J call TRBJ2-1, with D possibly TRBD1 on 6 matching bases. The V gene's germline CDR1 is MDHEN and CDR2 SYDVKM. Trimming cost V 2 bases and J 8 bases, with 16 bases left between them. The CDR3 sequence is 15 residues long. Here the CDR3 DNA reads TGTGCCAGCAGTTTAGGGGGCCAGAGAAAGGATGAGCAGTTCTTC. This codes for CASSLGGQRKDEQFF.

The chain couples TRBV11-2 to TRBJ2-3; possibly TRBD1 for D (6 bases). The CDR3 contains 14 residues. V shed 5 bases and J shed 3 bases, with 12 bases lying between them. CDR1 is SGHAT, CDR2 FQNNGV, per germline. The CDR3 DNA sequence: TGTGCCAGCAGCGTGAACAGGGTTACAGATACGCAGTATTTT. The encoded protein is CASSVNRVTDTQYF.

Only a few counts were recorded for this clonotype. Germline and junction disagree at one end, which may indicate a read error. The chain recombines TRBV10-3 with TRBJ2-7; D could derive from TRBD1 or TRBD2 (6 bases each). The CDR3 sequence is 15 residues long. The germline CDR1 and CDR2 sequences are ENHRY and SYGVKD. CDR3 protein: CAIRDGGGRSYEQYF. The CDR3 region has the DNA TGTGCCATCCGTGATGGAGGGGGACGCTCCTACGAGCAGTACTTC.

Only a few counts were recorded for this clonotype. The chain's CDR3 is CASSLAGSGRAQYF. The CDR3 region has the DNA TGCGCCAGCAGCTTGGCGGGGTCGGGTAGGGCGCAGTATTTT. The chain combines TRBV5-1 with TRBJ2-3, with D tentatively TRBD2 (5 bases). The CDR3 runs to 14 residues. The V gene lost 0 bases and the J gene lost 10 bases, with 15 bases spanning the gap. Per the germline V gene, CDR1 is SGHRS and CDR2 is YFSETQ. The variable domain in full, with the rest retrieved from reference TRBV5-1 and TRBJ2-3, is KAGVTQTPRYLIKTRGQQVTLSCSPISGHRSVSWYQQTPGQGLQFLFEYFSETQRNKGNFPGRFSGRQFSNSRSEMNVSTLELGDSALYLCASSLAGSGRAQYFGPGTRLTVL.

The V gene is TRBV20-1, the J gene TRBJ2-2, with D possibly being TRBD1 (5 bases). Trimming shortened V by 5 bases and J by 2 bases, and 15 bases separated the two germline ends. CDR1 DFQATT and CDR2 SNEGSKA come from the germline V gene (reference sequence). The CDR3 is made up of 15 amino acids. CDR3 coding DNA: TGCAGTGCTCCCCTCAACGACAGAAACACCGGGGAGCTGTTTTTT. This gives the protein CSAPLNDRNTGELFF.

This clonotype has only a few counts. V usage is TRBV6-1 and J usage is TRBJ2-7; the D is unclear. The V end was cut by 3 bases, the J end by 5 bases, with 20 bases between. The CDR3 has 16 residues. Germline CDR1 MNHNS, CDR2 SASEGT. The CDR3 DNA reads as TGTGCCAGCAGTGATGGGATCGGTTCTGGGTACGACGAGCAGTACTTC. Protein product: CASSDGIGSGYDEQYF.